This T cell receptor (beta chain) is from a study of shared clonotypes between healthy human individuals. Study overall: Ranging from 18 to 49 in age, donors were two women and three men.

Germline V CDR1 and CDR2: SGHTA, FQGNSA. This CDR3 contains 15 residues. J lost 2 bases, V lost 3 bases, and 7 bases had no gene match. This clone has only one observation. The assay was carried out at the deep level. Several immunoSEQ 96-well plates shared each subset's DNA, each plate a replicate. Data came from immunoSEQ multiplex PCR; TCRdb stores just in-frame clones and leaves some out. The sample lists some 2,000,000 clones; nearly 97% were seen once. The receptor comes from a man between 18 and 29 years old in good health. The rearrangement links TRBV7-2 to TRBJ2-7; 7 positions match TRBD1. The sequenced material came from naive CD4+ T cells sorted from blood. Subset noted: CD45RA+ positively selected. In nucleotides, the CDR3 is TGTGCCAGCAGCTTTGGAGACAGGGAAACCTACGAGCAGTACTTC. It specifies CASSFGDRETYEQYF.